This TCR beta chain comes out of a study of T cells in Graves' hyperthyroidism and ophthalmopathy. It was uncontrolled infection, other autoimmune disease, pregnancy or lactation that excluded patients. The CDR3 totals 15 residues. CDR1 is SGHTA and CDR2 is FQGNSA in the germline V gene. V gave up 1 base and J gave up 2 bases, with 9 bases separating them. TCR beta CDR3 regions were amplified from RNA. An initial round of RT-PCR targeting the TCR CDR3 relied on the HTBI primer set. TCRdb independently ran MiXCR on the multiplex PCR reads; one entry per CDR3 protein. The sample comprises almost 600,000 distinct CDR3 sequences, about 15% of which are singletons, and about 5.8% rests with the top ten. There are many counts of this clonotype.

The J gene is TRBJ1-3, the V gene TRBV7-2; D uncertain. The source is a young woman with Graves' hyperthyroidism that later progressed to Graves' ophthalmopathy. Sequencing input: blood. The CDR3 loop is CASSLGSMAGNTIYF. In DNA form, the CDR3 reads TGTGCCAGCAGCTTAGGATCGATGGCTGGAAACACCATATATTTT.